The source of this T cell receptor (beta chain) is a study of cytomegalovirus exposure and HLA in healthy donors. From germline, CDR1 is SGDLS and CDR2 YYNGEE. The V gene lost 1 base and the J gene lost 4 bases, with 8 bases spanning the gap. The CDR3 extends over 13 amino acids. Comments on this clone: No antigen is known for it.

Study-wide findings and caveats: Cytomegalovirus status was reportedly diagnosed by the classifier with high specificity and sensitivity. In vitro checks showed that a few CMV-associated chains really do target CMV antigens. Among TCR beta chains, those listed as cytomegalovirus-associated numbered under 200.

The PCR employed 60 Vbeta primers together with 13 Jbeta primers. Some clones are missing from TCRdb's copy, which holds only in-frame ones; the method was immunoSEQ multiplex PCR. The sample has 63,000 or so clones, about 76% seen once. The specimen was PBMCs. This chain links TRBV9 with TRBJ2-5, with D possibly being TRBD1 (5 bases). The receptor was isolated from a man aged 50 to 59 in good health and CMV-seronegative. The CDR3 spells CASSVQGAETQYF. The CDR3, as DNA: TGTGCCAGCAGCGTACAAGGGGCAGAGACCCAGTACTTC.